This T cell receptor beta chain was identified during a study of shared T cell receptors in the human thymus. Assay: immunoSEQ multiplex PCR; the TCRdb copy retains only in-frame clones and omits some. This table holds hundreds of thousands of clones, 95% found once. Trimming took 0 bases from V and 2 from J, leaving 14 bases between them. This CDR3 is built from 16 residues. Germline lookup yields CDR1 SGHNT and CDR2 YYREEE (reference sequence). This clone appeared once. The chain uses TRBV5-4 and TRBJ1-2, with no clear D. This TCR came from a human donor. The sample taken for sequencing was thymocytes. The CDR3 protein is CASSLDGNPLNYGYTF. For the CDR3, the DNA is TGTGCCAGCAGCTTGGACGGCAACCCCCTCAACTATGGCTACACCTTC.